This entry lists 5 T cell receptor beta chains sequenced from one sample in a study of T cell repertoires in cytomegalovirus infection. Each CDR3 protein gets one entry after TCRdb re-called the reads with MiXCR. Counted here are hundreds of thousands of distinct CDR3 sequences, roughly 30% occurring once; the ten biggest clones make up approximately 13%. The sample was PBMCs. These receptors were obtained from a human donor in good health (CMV status not recorded). Some clones in this sample may be carry-over from other donors' samples.

This sequence joins TRBV7-9 and TRBJ2-1; tentative D call: TRBD1 (6 bases). Per germline, CDR1 SEHNR and CDR2 FQNEAQ (reference sequence). The CDR3 is 15 amino acids. V was cut by 3 bases and J by 5 bases, with 14 bases left in between. The DNA for the CDR3 is TGTGCCAGCAGCTTGGGGGCAGGGAAAAACAATGAGCAGTTCTTC. Residues: CASSLGAGKNNEQFF.

The sample holds a few counts of this clonotype. V is TRBV7-2 and J is TRBJ2-7; perhaps TRBD1 as D (5 bases). The CDR3 has 16 residues. Trimming took off 0 bases at V and 0 bases at J, with 12 bases between the two ends. CDR1 and CDR2 (germline): SGHTA, FQGNSA. Here the CDR3 reads CASSLAPQGSSYEQYF. The CDR3 nucleotides read TGTGCCAGCAGCTTAGCTCCTCAGGGCAGCTCCTACGAGCAGTACTTC.

In its sample, this clonotype was seen many times. The J gene is TRBJ2-7, the V gene TRBV7-8; D is undetermined. The length of the CDR3 is 14 residues. CDR1 SGHVS and CDR2 FQNEAQ come from the germline V gene. V lost 4 bases to trimming and J lost 4 bases, with 14 bases between them. The CDR3: CASSWNSLEYEQYF. The CDR3 coding sequence is TGTGCCAGCAGCTGGAATAGCTTGGAGTACGAGCAGTACTTC.

To note about this clonotype: A read error may be the cause here, since a much bigger clone is one base away. The conserved final phenylalanine or tryptophan is absent from the CDR3, which likely points to a read error. This chain links TRBV7-3 with TRBJ2-5, with 8 nucleotides matching TRBD2. Losses at the gene ends were 2 bases for V and 4 bases for J; bases not matched to a gene: 3. This CDR3 is built from 14 residues. From germline, CDR1 is SGHTA and CDR2 FQGTGA. The CDR3 nucleotides read TGTGCCAGCAGCTTAGCGGGGGGTTCAGAGACCCAGTACTGC. Translated, it gives CASSLAGGSETQYC.

This clonotype was found many times. The chain links TRBV7-2 to TRBJ2-3; D remains unclear. The V end was cut by 2 bases, the J end by 4 bases, with 4 bases between. CDR1 and CDR2 from the germline V gene are SGHTA and FQGNSA. This CDR3 comprises 12 residues. CDR3 nucleotide sequence: TGTGCCAGCAGCTTAACGGCAGATACGCAGTATTTT. This sequence encodes CASSLTADTQYF.